These T cell receptor beta chains were read from a single sample in a study of blood T cell repertoires in COVID-19. Produced via immunoSEQ multiplex PCR; TCRdb's table is partial and in-frame only. The table lists about 300,000 clones, about nine tenths of them singletons, with about 1.6% in the top ten. The specimen sequenced was peripheral blood. Receptor source: a woman aged 40 to 49 who had recovered from COVID-19. Each CDR3 is given without its conserved first and last residue. Fields, in order: J gene, V gene, CDR3 protein.

TRBJ2-6,TRBV18,ASSLRRGSGANVLT
TRBJ2-7,TRBV19,ATESREDYEQY
TRBJ1-4,TRBV5-3,ARSYYSPSPEKLF
TRBJ1-1,TRBV19,ASSIRETGAMNTEAF
TRBJ2-7,TRBV5-6,ASSGTVAGYEQY
TRBJ2-7,TRBV5-6,ASSKEIDRTYEQY
TRBJ2-5,TRBV29-1,SVEDLGLAGDAETQY
TRBJ1-1,TRBV9,ASSATGGNTEAF
TRBJ1-2,TRBV18,ASSPRTGEGYT
TRBJ1-4,TRBV7-9,ASSTLPGTAKNEKLF
TRBJ1-2,TRBV3-1/TRBV3-2,ASSQTGRWVYGYT
TRBJ1-5,TRBV18,ASSPGQQNQPQH
TRBJ2-5,TRBV9,ASSPWGGRQETQY
TRBJ1-1,TRBV7-8,ASSLAYRRTEAF
TRBJ1-1,TRBV19,ASSNRGTEAF
TRBJ2-5,TRBV7-9,ASSFSLETQY
TRBJ2-7,TRBV3-1/TRBV3-2,ASSQDVFREQY
TRBJ1-5,TRBV12-5,ASGLRLQGAGQPQH
TRBJ1-5,TRBV6-2/TRBV6-3,ASSSRAGGSSQH
TRBJ2-7,TRBV5-6,ASSSLYQRGLPYEQY
TRBJ1-1,TRBV28,ASTSHPEGANTEAF
TRBJ1-2,TRBV24-1,ATSDPRRGQGYT
TRBJ2-2,TRBV19,ASTTRTGGNTGELF
TRBJ2-2,TRBV9,ASSPSFAGELF
TRBJ1-1,TRBV4-2,ASSATTGTNTEAF
TRBJ1-2,TRBV15,ATSRGADSNYGYT
TRBJ2-2,TRBV6-5,APQGLAETGELF
TRBJ1-1,TRBV18,ASSLAGVNTEAF
TRBJ2-5,TRBV5-4,ASSPGDSSQETQY
TRBJ1-1,TRBV19,ASSIDYRGSTEAF
TRBJ2-7,TRBV2,ASSYGTRGGEQY
TRBJ1-2,TRBV5-1,ASSLLTPGRGVYGYT
TRBJ1-5,TRBV4-1,ASRPTDSGVAQPQH
TRBJ1-2,TRBV5-1,ASSWTGENYGYT
TRBJ2-3,TRBV9,ASGTGGPDTQY
TRBJ2-2,TRBV7-9,ASSARLAGGPGPAGELF
TRBJ2-5,TRBV15,ASSISGGLTTQY
TRBJ1-2,TRBV18,ASSPLGQGGYGYT
TRBJ2-1,TRBV7-2,ASSPFRYNEQF
TRBJ1-6,TRBV30,AWSVQGRSPLH
TRBJ2-1,TRBV4-1,ASSQDPPGKTYNEQF
TRBJ2-5,TRBV10-3,AIRSGAGAPQETQY
TRBJ1-2,TRBV6-5,ASSFGTVDGYT
TRBJ2-7,TRBV11-2,ASSFRGWGQGYEQY
TRBJ2-1,TRBV5-8,ASSNQGSPYNEQF
TRBJ1-1,TRBV19,ASSIKGDYLMNTEAF
TRBJ1-4,TRBV2,ASSIQSTNEKLF
TRBJ1-1,TRBV9,ASSPYRGSSVEAF
TRBJ1-2,TRBV4-3,ASSQGDRGWDYGYT
TRBJ2-7,TRBV9,ASSGGDRSYEQY
TRBJ1-5,TRBV19,ASRSGSGGGQGYQPQH
TRBJ1-5,TRBV27,ASGQGRAQPQH
TRBJ2-1,TRBV13,ASSSGGDRYNEQF
TRBJ2-7,TRBV9,ASSRVPGKGYEQY
TRBJ1-6,TRBV19,ASSIPGTGAPLH
TRBJ1-2,TRBV14,ASSEGTNLYGYT
TRBJ1-1,TRBV6-5,GSGGQGTEAF